This entry features one T cell receptor beta chain sequence. Its antigen remains unknown. Assay used: immunoSEQ multiplex PCR; TCRdb lists only in-frame clones, some missing. The table records about 47,000 clones, 90% to 95% of them present only once. This sample stems from a study of graft-versus-host responses after intestinal transplantation. Overall study context: Recipients across the board were started on anti-thymocyte globulin induction, then kept on tacrolimus and steroids for two to four years.

CDR1 is SGHDT, CDR2 YYEEEE, per germline. The germline V and J ends were trimmed by 1 base and 4 bases, with 26 bases remaining between them. The CDR3 is made up of 19 amino acids. The chain has TRBV5-6 and TRBJ2-5; possible D gene TRBD2, 5 bases. This clonotype was obtained from a human donor who was the organ donor for an intestinal transplant. The specimen was unstimulated CD8+ T cells sorted from spleen or lymph node cells, collected before transplant. The DNA of the CDR3 is TGTGCCAGCAGCTTGATGAAAGCTACCAGCGGAGAGGATCTAGAGACCCAGTACTTC. Translation gives CASSLMKATSGEDLETQYF.